Listed below are T cell receptor beta chains from one sample, sequenced in a study of OX40 agonist ivuxolimab in advanced cancers. Repertoires were generated with immunoSEQ multiplex PCR, while TCRdb's copy carries only in-frame clones and drops some. The table has fewer than 85,000 clones, more than 70% seen once. Sequencing was performed on CD4+ or CD8+ T cells sorted from blood, taken in a trial of the OX40 agonist ivuxolimab. The receptors stem from an adult with an advanced solid tumor such as melanoma, head and neck, liver or kidney cancer. CDR3s include the opening cysteine and the closing phenylalanine or tryptophan. A D gene is named only where the DNA matches it firmly. Clone size appears in some rows only: once, few, many, or a class for an expanded clone.

clone_size	v_call	j_call	d_call	cdr3_length	cdr3_aa	cdr3_nt
.	TRBV6-5	TRBJ2-7	.	15	CASRPTGGSLYEQYF	TGTGCCAGCAGACCCACCGGGGGATCTCTTTACGAGCAGTACTTC
.	TRBV14	TRBJ1-4	.	13	CASSPRMYEKLFF	TGTGCCAGCAGCCCCAGAATGTACGAAAAACTGTTTTTT
.	TRBV7-3	TRBJ2-4	TRBD2	20	CASSLKVGLADLLAKNIQYF	TGTGCCAGCAGCTTAAAGGTCGGACTAGCGGACCTCCTAGCCAAAAACATTCAGTACTTC
.	TRBV2	TRBJ2-2	TRBD1	15	CASRSRDSVTGELFF	TGTGCCAGCAGATCGAGGGACAGTGTCACCGGGGAGCTGTTTTTT
.	TRBV10-3	TRBJ2-5	.	13	CAISESLRETQYF	TGTGCCATCAGTGAGTCGTTGCGGGAGACCCAGTACTTC
.	TRBV10-3	TRBJ2-3	TRBD2	16	CAISESAPGGRDTQYF	TGTGCCATCAGTGAGTCGGCCCCGGGGGGACGAGATACGCAGTATTTT
.	TRBV11-2	TRBJ2-2	TRBD2	16	CASSRRASGGTGELFF	TGTGCCAGCAGCCGACGGGCTAGCGGGGGCACCGGGGAGCTGTTTTTT
.	TRBV27	TRBJ1-1	.	12	CASSTLNTEAFF	TGTGCCAGCAGCACGTTGAACACTGAAGCTTTCTTT
few	TRBV6-5	TRBJ2-3	TRBD2	15	CASMRRGDSTDTQYF	TGTGCCAGCATGCGGCGGGGGGACAGCACAGATACGCAGTATTTT
.	TRBV19	TRBJ2-1	TRBD2	15	CASSLGLAGKEEQFF	TGTGCCAGTAGTCTGGGACTAGCGGGAAAGGAGGAGCAGTTCTTC
.	TRBV7-3	TRBJ2-2	.	12	CVSSPRPGELFF	TGTGTCAGCAGCCCCCGCCCCGGGGAGCTGTTTTTT
.	TRBV6-5	TRBJ2-7	TRBD1	14	CASSGDRVLREQYF	TGTGCCAGCAGCGGGGACAGGGTTCTTCGCGAGCAGTACTTC
.	TRBV6-4	TRBJ2-1	TRBD2	18	CASSDSGGLAGGHNEQFF	TGTGCCAGCAGTGACTCTGGGGGATTAGCGGGAGGTCACAATGAGCAGTTCTTC
few	TRBV2	TRBJ1-1	.	14	CASSHRQMNTEAFF	TGTGCCAGCAGCCACAGACAGATGAACACTGAAGCTTTCTTT
.	TRBV28	TRBJ1-2	.	15	CASSLGRRTDYGYTF	TGTGCCAGCAGTCTGGGGCGGCGGACAGACTATGGCTACACCTTC
.	TRBV19	TRBJ2-5	.	13	CASSLTRQETQYF	TGTGCCAGTAGTCTGACACGACAAGAGACCCAGTACTTC
.	TRBV6-6	TRBJ1-3	.	13	CASNDGAGNTIYF	TGTGCCAGCAACGACGGGGCCGGAAACACCATATATTTT
.	TRBV6-5	TRBJ1-2	.	14	CASNPGQETRSYTF	TGTGCCAGCAACCCGGGACAAGAAACCAGAAGCTACACCTTC
.	TRBV7-3	TRBJ2-1	.	14	CASSPGARANEQFF	TGTGCCAGCAGCCCAGGGGCCCGCGCCAATGAGCAGTTCTTC
.	TRBV5-4	TRBJ2-5	TRBD1	15	CASSLEGQGEETQYF	TGTGCCAGCAGCTTGGAGGGACAGGGAGAAGAGACCCAGTACTTC